Below, 20 T cell receptor beta chains from the same sample are listed, as sequenced in a study of T cell responses to AZD1222 COVID-19 vaccine (dated by TCRdb to about 2021). Receptor amplification or capture employed the immunoSEQ multiplex PCR assay. Held by TCRdb, this immuneACCESS table contains in-frame sequences only and omits some clones. Under half of the omission traces to an unresolved V gene where checked; the cause of the rest is unknown. The sample table shows about 140,000 clones, and around nine tenths are seen once. Approximately 5.7% of the sample is taken by the ten largest. Reading the label with the study, this specimen's time point is: baseline before first vaccination. This sample comprised peripheral blood, obtained on day 0 of AZD1222 vaccination. These receptor sequences come from an adult in good health.

The chain has TRBV2 and TRBJ1-5; maybe TRBD1 (6 bases). V lost 4 bases and J 6 bases, leaving 13 bases between the germline ends. CDR3 length: 14 residues. Per the germline V gene, CDR1 is SNHLY and CDR2 is FYNNEI. This CDR3 is CASSGGGAAQPQHF. For the CDR3, the DNA is TGTGCCAGCAGTGGGGGGGGCGCGGCTCAGCCCCAGCATTTT.

This clone was detected once. A junction end diverges from the germline sequence, so it may reflect a read error. The chain couples TRBV18 to TRBJ2-3, with D uncertain. CDR3 size: 12 residues. CDR1 KGHSH and CDR2 LQKENI come from the germline V gene. CDR3 nucleotide sequence: TGTGCCAGCTCACCAGACACAGACACGCAGTATTTT. Translating gives CASSPDTDTQYF.

The chain combines TRBV4-2 with TRBJ2-1; D not certain. Trimming stripped 0 bases from V and 5 bases from J, with 5 bases between. Germline CDR1 reads LGHNA; CDR2 reads YNFKEQ. The CDR3 has 13 residues. As DNA, the CDR3 is TGTGCCAGCAGCCAAGATCCCCACAATGAGCAGTTCTTC. It encodes CASSQDPHNEQFF.

The V gene is TRBV12-5, the J gene TRBJ1-1, with 7 bases identical to TRBD1. CDR3 length: 14 amino acids. Trimming cost V 6 bases and J 2 bases; bases outside gene matches: 6. CDR1 is LGHNT and CDR2 is FRNRAP in the germline V gene. CDR3 amino acids: CASGSWDRNTEAFF. CDR3 nucleotides: TGTGCTAGTGGGTCCTGGGACAGAAACACTGAAGCTTTCTTT.

The count of this clone is one. The chain uses TRBV2 and TRBJ2-5; no clear D. Between the trimmed V and J ends, which lost 5 bases and 3 bases, there was a span of 4 bases. The CDR3 sequence is 11 residues long. Germline values: CDR1 SNHLY, CDR2 FYNNEI. Here the CDR3 reads CASSSEETQYF. DNA of the CDR3: TGTGCCAGCAGTTCTGAAGAGACCCAGTACTTC.

About this clone: One junction end disagrees with the germline gene, perhaps due to a read error. The genes are TRBV11-2 and TRBJ1-4; D not resolved. CDR1 SGHAT and CDR2 FQNNGV come from the germline V gene. The CDR3 spans 12 residues. The CDR3 bases are TGTGCCAGCAGCTTAGGGCCCGGGAAACGGTTTTTT. Encoded protein: CASSLGPGKRFF.

J is TRBJ2-2 and V is TRBV19; 13 nucleotides line up with TRBD2. Germline CDR1 LNHDA, CDR2 SQIVND (reference sequence). With V trimmed by 6 bases and J by 7 bases, 17 bases remained unmatched. The CDR3 length is 19 residues. The CDR3 sequence is CASSPLSLGLAGVGGELFF. CDR3 coding DNA: TGTGCCAGTAGCCCCCTATCGCTAGGACTAGCGGGAGTAGGCGGGGAGCTGTTTTTT.

This clone was found once. The rearrangement joins TRBV9 to TRBJ2-5; D is possibly TRBD1 (7 bases). CDR1 is SGDLS, CDR2 YYNGEE, per germline. The V gene lost 2 bases and the J gene lost 5 bases, with 10 bases spanning the gap. The CDR3 sequence is 13 residues long. DNA of the CDR3: TGTGCCAGCAGCGTGCAGGGGGGCGAGACCCAGTACTTC. Translating it yields CASSVQGGETQYF.

The chain links TRBV4-3 to TRBJ2-5; D gene unclear. The CDR3 is made up of 14 amino acids. Per germline, CDR1 LGHNA and CDR2 YSLEER. The V gene lost 0 bases and the J gene lost 0 bases, with 5 bases spanning the gap. The CDR3 reads CASSQDRDQETQYF. The CDR3 coding sequence is TGCGCCAGCAGCCAAGATCGGGACCAAGAGACCCAGTACTTC.

In its sample, this clone was seen a few times. The chain recombines TRBV3-1 (or the pseudogene TRBV3-2) with TRBJ1-2, with TRBD1 matching over 8 bases. Germline-derived CDR1 and CDR2 are LGHDT and YNNKEL (reference sequence). V lost 8 bases and J lost 2; bases outside the gene matches: 10. The CDR3 runs to 15 residues. CDR3: CASFWTGRRNYGYTF. CDR3 bases: TGTGCCAGCTTTTGGACAGGGCGAAGAAACTATGGCTACACCTTC.

This clone was observed once. The chain joins TRBV20-1 to TRBJ2-5, with no clear D. Deletions cut 3 bases from V and 0 bases from J, with 8 bases between. This CDR3 comprises 13 residues. Germline V gene lookup returns CDR1 DFQATT and CDR2 SNEGSKA (reference sequence). The CDR3 DNA follows: TGCAGTGCTAGTCGGCTATACCAAGAGACCCAGTACTTC. Its protein product is CSASRLYQETQYF.

This chain links TRBV23-1 with TRBJ1-1; 8 positions match TRBD1. TRBV23-1 is classed as an ORF, of uncertain function. V gave up 9 bases and J gave up 8 bases; unmatched junction bases: 8. This CDR3 is 12 amino acids long. Here the CDR3 reads CASRETGEEAFF. The CDR3 DNA sequence: TGCGCCAGTCGGGAGACAGGGGAGGAAGCTTTCTTT.

V gene TRBV6-5 combines with J gene TRBJ1-1, with D perhaps matching TRBD1 (5 bases). This CDR3 is 13 amino acids long. Germline CDR1 and CDR2: MNHEY and SVGAGI. Trimming removed 6 bases from V and 6 bases from J, with 14 bases in between. For the CDR3, the DNA is TGTGCCAGCAGGCCTACCCTGGGGGCTGAAGCTTTCTTT. This encodes CASRPTLGAEAFF.

The chain links TRBV19 to TRBJ1-2; no clear D gene. The CDR3 contains 14 residues. Germline loops: CDR1 LNHDA, CDR2 SQIVND (reference sequence). V lost 6 bases, J lost 3 bases, and 14 bases lay in between. Written as DNA, the CDR3 is TGTGCCAGTAGAACTTTGGGCAGCTACTATGGCTACACCTTC. Encoded protein: CASRTLGSYYGYTF.

The chain recombines TRBV18 with TRBJ2-5; perhaps TRBD2 as D (6 bases). The ends were cut back, 1 base at V and 2 bases at J, with 11 bases in the middle. From germline, CDR1 is KGHSH and CDR2 LQKENI. The CDR3 extends over 15 amino acids. The DNA of the CDR3 is TGTGCCAGCTCACCACAGTCTAGCGATCAAGAGACCCAGTACTTC. Encoded protein: CASSPQSSDQETQYF.

The chain combines TRBV4-1 with TRBJ2-7; TRBD2 aligns across 9 bases. Looked up from germline, CDR1 is MGHRA and CDR2 is YSYEKL. There are 19 residues in the CDR3. V gave up 0 bases and J gave up 0 bases; unmatched junction bases: 12. The CDR3 is CASSQDRELAGRSSYEQYF. The CDR3 DNA reads TGCGCCAGCAGCCAAGACAGGGAGCTAGCGGGGAGGAGCTCCTACGAGCAGTACTTC.

This clone showed up many times. The chain combines TRBV7-2 with TRBJ2-2, with 9 bases aligning to TRBD1. The ends lost 5 bases at V and 1 base at J; junction bases unmatched: 8. From germline, CDR1 is SGHTA and CDR2 FQGNSA. The CDR3 totals 17 residues. The CDR3 here is CASSRGQGRQNTGELFF. CDR3 coding DNA: TGTGCCAGCAGCAGGGGACAGGGCCGACAGAACACCGGGGAGCTGTTTTTT. Using reference TRBV7-2 and TRBJ2-2 for the parts outside the CDR3, the full variable domain is GAGVSQSPSNKVTEKGKDVELRCDPISGHTALYWYRQSLGQGLEFLIYFQGNSAPDKSGLPSDRFSAERTGGSVSTLTIQRTQQEDSAVYLCASSRGQGRQNTGELFFGEGSRLTVL.

This clone was counted once. The chain is built from TRBV3-1 (or the pseudogene TRBV3-2) and TRBJ1-3; D ambiguous. This CDR3 has 16 residues. Germline V gives CDR1 LGHDT, CDR2 YNNKEL (reference sequence). With 4 bases removed from V and 0 bases from J, the gap between germline ends came to 13 bases. CDR3 DNA sequence: TGTGCCAGCAGCCCGCACGGGTTGAACTCTGGAAACACCATATATTTT. This codes for CASSPHGLNSGNTIYF.

This chain connects TRBV30 to TRBJ1-2; perhaps TRBD1 as D (6 bases). Germline CDR1 GTSNPN, CDR2 SVGIG (reference sequence). The V and J ends lost 3 bases and 6 bases respectively, with 14 bases between them. This CDR3 has 13 amino acids. The CDR3 sequence: CAWRGDTENGYTF. CDR3 DNA sequence: TGTGCCTGGAGGGGGGACACGGAGAATGGCTACACCTTC.

The chain is built from TRBV5-4 and TRBJ1-2; the D is unclear. The CDR3 has 15 amino acids. CDR1 is SGHNT and CDR2 is YYREEE in the germline V gene (reference sequence). Trimming cost V 5 bases and J 6 bases, with 20 bases left between them. The DNA for the CDR3 is TGTGCCAGCAGAGGAGAGTCAAACACGGCTCATGGCTACACCTTC. Translation: CASRGESNTAHGYTF.